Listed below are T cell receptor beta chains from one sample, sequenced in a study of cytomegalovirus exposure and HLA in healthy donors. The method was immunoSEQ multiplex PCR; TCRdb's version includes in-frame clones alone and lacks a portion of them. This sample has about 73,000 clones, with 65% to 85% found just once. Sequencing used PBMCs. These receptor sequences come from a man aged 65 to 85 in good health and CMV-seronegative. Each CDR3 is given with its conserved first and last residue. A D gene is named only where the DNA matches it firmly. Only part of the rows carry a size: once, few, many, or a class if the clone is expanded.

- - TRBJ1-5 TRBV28 TGTGCCAGCGGACAGTATAGCAATCAGCCCCAGCATTTT CASGQYSNQPQHF
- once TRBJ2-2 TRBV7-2 TGTGCCAGCAGCTTAGTACAGGGCGCCGGGGAGCTGTTTTTT CASSLVQGAGELFF
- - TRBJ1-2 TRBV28 TGTGCCAGCAGAGTAGACAGGCCCAACTATGGCTACACCTTC CASRVDRPNYGYTF
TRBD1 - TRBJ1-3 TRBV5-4 TGTGCCAGCAGCTTGGCCCCGACAGGGCAAGGAAACACCATATATTTT CASSLAPTGQGNTIYF
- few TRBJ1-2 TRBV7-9 TGTGCCAGCAGCTTAGTCGGTCGGACACGAAGTTCTAACTATGGCTACACCTTC CASSLVGRTRSSNYGYTF
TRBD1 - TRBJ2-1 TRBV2 TGTGCCAGCAGGGCACAGGGGCGCGCTAATGAGCAGTTCTTC CASRAQGRANEQFF
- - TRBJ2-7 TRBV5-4 TGTGCCAGCAGCTCAATGGGAACGCGGGCTATCTACGAGCAGTACTTC CASSSMGTRAIYEQYF
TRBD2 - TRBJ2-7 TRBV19 TGTGCCAGTAGTCGGACTAGCGGGAACCACGAGCAGTACTTC CASSRTSGNHEQYF
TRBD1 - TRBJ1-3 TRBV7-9 TGTTCCAGCAGAAGACAGGGGACTGGAAACACCATATATTTT CSSRRQGTGNTIYF
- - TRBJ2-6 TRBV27 TGTGCCAGCACCGCAGTATTAAGCTCTGGGGCCAATGTCCTGACTTTC CASTAVLSSGANVLTF
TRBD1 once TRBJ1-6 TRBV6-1 TGTGCCAGCAGTGGCGGACAGGGGGCCAATTCACCCCTCCACTTT CASSGGQGANSPLHF
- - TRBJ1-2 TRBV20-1 TGCAGTGCTAAACAGGGTAATGGCTACACCTTC CSAKQGNGYTF
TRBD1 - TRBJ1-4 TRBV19 TGTGCCAGTAGTATTGACGCGGGACAGGGCTTCCGGGAAAAACTGTTTTTT CASSIDAGQGFREKLFF
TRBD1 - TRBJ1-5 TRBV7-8 TGTGCCAGCAGCGTAACCGGGACAGGGGAGCGGCCCCAGCATTTT CASSVTGTGERPQHF
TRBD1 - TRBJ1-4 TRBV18 TGTGCCAGCTCCGGTACCGGGACAGAGCACGAAAAACTGTTTTTT CASSGTGTEHEKLFF
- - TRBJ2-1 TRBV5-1 TGCGCCAGCAGCTTGTCATCGGGGGTGGTCTACAATGAGCAGTTCTTC CASSLSSGVVYNEQFF
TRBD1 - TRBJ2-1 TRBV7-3 TGTGCCAGCAGCCTGGGGACAGGGGCTACTACTGAGCAGTTCTTC CASSLGTGATTEQFF
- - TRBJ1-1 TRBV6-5 TGTGCCAGCAGTTACAAGGGAGCGTGGACTGAAGCTTTCTTT CASSYKGAWTEAFF
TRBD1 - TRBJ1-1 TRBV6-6 TGTGCCAGCAGCCCCCGGGACAGGGGAGCTTTCTTT CASSPRDRGAFF
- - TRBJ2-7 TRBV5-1 TGCGCCAGCAGCTTGGCCGGCGGGCGCTACGAGCAGTACTTC CASSLAGGRYEQYF
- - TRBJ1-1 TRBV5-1 TGCGCCAGCAGCTTGTGGGGGGGGATGAACACTGAAGCTTTCTTT CASSLWGGMNTEAFF
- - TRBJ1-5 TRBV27 TGTGCCAGCAGTAAGACAGACACGGAACAGCCCCAGCATTTT CASSKTDTEQPQHF
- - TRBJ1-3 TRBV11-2 TGTGCCAGCAGCCTCGCAGGGGTTATGGATTTT CASSLAGVMDF
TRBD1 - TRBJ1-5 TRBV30 TGTGCCTGGAGGCTCCGGGACAGGGGCAATCAGCCCCAGCATTTT CAWRLRDRGNQPQHF
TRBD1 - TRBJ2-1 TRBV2 TGTGCCAGCAGTCCGGCCGGGGGACAGGATGAGCAGTTCTTC CASSPAGGQDEQFF
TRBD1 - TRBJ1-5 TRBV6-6 TGTGCCAGCAGTCGGGACAGGGTGAGCAATCAGCCCCAGCATTTT CASSRDRVSNQPQHF
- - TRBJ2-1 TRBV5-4 TGTGCCAGCAGCCGGAGAGGTGGCAATGAGCAGTTCTTC CASSRRGGNEQFF